This T cell receptor beta chain was recovered during a study of T cells in Graves' hyperthyroidism and ophthalmopathy. Study-level results: Researchers report that a 13 V-J model separated ophthalmopathy from stable hyperthyroidism. Most expanded thyroid clonotypes above 0.001 also appeared in blood.

There are many counts of this clonotype. The antigen is undetermined. Using RNA transcripts as the source, TCR beta CDR3 regions were amplified. The TCR CDR3 was amplified in a first-round RT-PCR using the HTBI primer set. TCRdb processed the multiplex PCR reads anew with MiXCR; each CDR3 protein has one entry. The sample holds roughly 500,000 distinct CDR3 sequences, roughly 23% seen once. Isolation of PBMCs was performed on 8.5 to 10 ml fresh peripheral blood. This clonotype was sampled from a woman between 65 and 79 years old with Graves' ophthalmopathy. Sequencing was carried out using blood.

CDR3 nucleotides: TGTGCCAGCATTAAGGACAGGGGGAATCAAGAGACCCAGTACTTC. Its protein product is CASIKDRGNQETQYF. The V gene is TRBV2, the J gene TRBJ2-5; 10 bases fit TRBD1. The ends lost 7 bases at V and 2 bases at J; junction bases unmatched: 7. CDR1 SNHLY and CDR2 FYNNEI come from the germline V gene. The CDR3 is made up of 15 amino acids.